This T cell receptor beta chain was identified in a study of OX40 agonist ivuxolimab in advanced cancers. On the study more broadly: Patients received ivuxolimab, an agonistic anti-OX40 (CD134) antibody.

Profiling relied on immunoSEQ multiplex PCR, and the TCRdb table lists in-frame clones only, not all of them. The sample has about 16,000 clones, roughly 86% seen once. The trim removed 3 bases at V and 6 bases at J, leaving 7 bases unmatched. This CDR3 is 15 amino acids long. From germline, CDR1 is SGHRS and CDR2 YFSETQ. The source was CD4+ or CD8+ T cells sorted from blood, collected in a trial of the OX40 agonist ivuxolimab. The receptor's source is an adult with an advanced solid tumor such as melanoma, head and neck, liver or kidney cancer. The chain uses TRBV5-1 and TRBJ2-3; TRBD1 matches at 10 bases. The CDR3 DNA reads TGCGCCAGCAGCTCTCGACAGGGGGCGCAGGATACGCAGTATTTT. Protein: CASSSRQGAQDTQYF.